Listed below are T cell receptor beta chains from one sample, sequenced in a study of human T cells and chemical hapten exposure. TCRdb reprocessed the RACE reads with MiXCR, giving one entry per CDR3 protein. The sample lists under 200,000 distinct CDR3 sequences, 25% to 30% seen once, with roughly 3% in the top ten. The sample in question was whole blood, obtained in connection with sensitization to the hapten diphenylcyclopropenone (DPC). The receptors come from a woman in her thirties with alopecia areata. Some clones in this sample may be carry-over from other donors' samples. CDR3s include the opening cysteine and the closing phenylalanine or tryptophan. The D gene is left open where the match is weak. Clone size, where shown, is once, few, many, or a class for clones that have expanded.

CDR3 length: 14
J gene: TRBJ1-5
D gene: -
clone size: once
V gene: TRBV28
CDR3 protein: CAGGQVYGNQPQHF
CDR3 DNA: TGTGCCGGAGGCCAGGTTTATGGCAATCAGCCCCAGCATTTT

CDR3 length: 15
J gene: TRBJ2-7
D gene: -
clone size: -
V gene: TRBV7-8
CDR3 protein: CASSLTFGASYEQYF
CDR3 DNA: TGTGCCAGCAGCTTGACATTCGGGGCATCCTACGAGCAGTACTTC

CDR3 length: 15
J gene: TRBJ2-3
D gene: TRBD1
clone size: -
V gene: TRBV7-3
CDR3 protein: CASSQGQTSTDTQYF
CDR3 DNA: TGTGCCAGCAGCCAGGGACAGACTAGCACAGATACGCAGTATTTT

CDR3 length: 16
J gene: TRBJ2-1
D gene: TRBD2
clone size: few
V gene: TRBV6-5
CDR3 protein: CASRPQLAGGHNEQFF
CDR3 DNA: TGTGCCAGCAGGCCTCAACTAGCGGGGGGTCACAATGAGCAGTTCTTC

CDR3 length: 13
J gene: TRBJ2-7
D gene: -
clone size: -
V gene: TRBV7-9
CDR3 protein: CASSSSQNYEQYF
CDR3 DNA: TGTGCCAGCAGCTCGTCCCAGAACTACGAGCAGTACTTC

CDR3 length: 14
J gene: TRBJ2-3
D gene: TRBD2
clone size: few
V gene: TRBV29-1
CDR3 protein: CSVDGGAGTDTQYF
CDR3 DNA: TGCAGCGTTGACGGGGGGGCCGGGACAGATACGCAGTATTTT

CDR3 length: 14
J gene: TRBJ2-2
D gene: TRBD1
clone size: -
V gene: TRBV28
CDR3 protein: CASKGTGGTGELFF
CDR3 DNA: TGTGCCAGCAAGGGGACAGGTGGGACCGGGGAGCTGTTTTTT

CDR3 length: 14
J gene: TRBJ1-6
D gene: TRBD1
clone size: few
V gene: TRBV28
CDR3 protein: CASRDRADNSPLHF
CDR3 DNA: TGTGCCAGCAGGGACAGGGCGGATAATTCACCCCTCCACTTT

CDR3 length: 14
J gene: TRBJ2-7
D gene: -
clone size: -
V gene: TRBV27
CDR3 protein: CASSLTPGGYEQYF
CDR3 DNA: TGTGCCAGCAGTTTAACGCCAGGGGGGTACGAGCAGTACTTC

CDR3 length: 14
J gene: TRBJ1-4
D gene: -
clone size: -
V gene: TRBV10-3
CDR3 protein: CAISDQQEGEKLFF
CDR3 DNA: TGTGCCATCAGTGACCAACAGGAGGGGGAAAAACTGTTTTTT

CDR3 length: 13
J gene: TRBJ2-4
D gene: -
clone size: -
V gene: TRBV27
CDR3 protein: CASGAVAKNIQYF
CDR3 DNA: TGTGCCAGCGGGGCGGTGGCCAAAAACATTCAGTACTTC

CDR3 length: 14
J gene: TRBJ2-7
D gene: -
clone size: few
V gene: TRBV28
CDR3 protein: CASSFQGSSYEQYF
CDR3 DNA: TGTGCCAGCTCGTTCCAAGGTTCCTCCTACGAGCAGTACTTC

CDR3 length: 14
J gene: TRBJ2-3
D gene: TRBD2
clone size: few
V gene: TRBV28
CDR3 protein: CASTAGGRTDTQYF
CDR3 DNA: TGTGCCAGCACCGCGGGAGGTCGCACAGATACGCAGTATTTT

CDR3 length: 14
J gene: TRBJ1-2
D gene: -
clone size: -
V gene: TRBV28
CDR3 protein: CASIGTGTNYGYTF
CDR3 DNA: TGTGCCAGCATCGGGACGGGAACTAACTATGGCTACACCTTC

CDR3 length: 14
J gene: TRBJ2-4
D gene: -
clone size: few
V gene: TRBV28
CDR3 protein: CASSYQGGLLFQYF
CDR3 DNA: TGTGCCAGCAGTTACCAGGGGGGTCTCTTGTTTCAGTACTTC

CDR3 length: 13
J gene: TRBJ2-7
D gene: -
clone size: few
V gene: TRBV28
CDR3 protein: CASREGLSYEQYF
CDR3 DNA: TGTGCCAGCAGGGAGGGGCTAAGTTACGAGCAGTACTTC

CDR3 length: 14
J gene: TRBJ1-1
D gene: TRBD1
clone size: few
V gene: TRBV29-1
CDR3 protein: CSGTGEFANTEAFF
CDR3 DNA: TGCAGCGGGACAGGGGAGTTCGCGAACACTGAAGCTTTCTTT

CDR3 length: 13
J gene: TRBJ2-6
D gene: -
clone size: -
V gene: TRBV27
CDR3 protein: CATKVVGANVLTF
CDR3 DNA: TGTGCCACTAAGGTGGTTGGGGCCAACGTCCTGACTTTC

CDR3 length: 11
J gene: TRBJ1-2
D gene: -
clone size: -
V gene: TRBV2
CDR3 protein: CASRAEYGYTF
CDR3 DNA: TGTGCCAGCAGAGCAGAGTATGGCTACACCTTC

CDR3 length: 12
J gene: TRBJ1-4
D gene: -
clone size: -
V gene: TRBV29-1
CDR3 protein: CSVGDTSERLFF
CDR3 DNA: TGCAGCGTTGGAGACACTAGTGAGAGGCTGTTTTTT

CDR3 length: 15
J gene: TRBJ2-2
D gene: -
clone size: few
V gene: TRBV2
CDR3 protein: CASTPRRSNTGELFF
CDR3 DNA: TGTGCCAGCACACCTAGACGGTCGAACACCGGGGAGCTGTTTTTT

CDR3 length: 13
J gene: TRBJ2-7
D gene: TRBD1
clone size: -
V gene: TRBV20-1
CDR3 protein: CSARWGQGKAQYF
CDR3 DNA: TGCAGTGCTAGGTGGGGACAGGGGAAAGCGCAGTACTTC

CDR3 length: 18
J gene: TRBJ2-7
D gene: TRBD1
clone size: -
V gene: TRBV28
CDR3 protein: CASSFRDRGREASYEQYF
CDR3 DNA: TGTGCCAGCAGTTTTCGGGACAGGGGGCGGGAGGCTTCCTACGAGCAGTACTTC